The entry below describes one T cell receptor (beta chain). The sample holds other DNA sequences that translate to the same CDR3. This specimen belongs to a study of T cell responses to AZD1222 COVID-19 vaccine. CDR1 is WSHSY, CDR2 SAAADI, per germline. The CDR3 contains 14 residues. With V trimmed by 6 bases and J by 4 bases, 6 bases remained unmatched. Sequencing used immunoSEQ multiplex PCR; TCRdb keeps in-frame clones, though not all of them. The sample has about 140,000 clones; approximately 92% are singletons. The J gene is TRBJ2-7, the V gene TRBV10-2; TRBD2 matches at 10 bases. This receptor was taken from an adult who received the AZD1222 COVID-19 vaccine. Sequencing used peripheral blood, obtained 28 days after the second AZD1222 dose. CDR3 in DNA: TGCGCCAGCAGCCGGACTAGCGGCACTTACGAGCAGTACTTC. Translating gives CASSRTSGTYEQYF.